One and the same sample provided the 17 T cell receptor beta chains below, sequenced in a study of blood T cells in healthy people across ages. Combining a sample-barcoded 5' primer with a J-beta primer mix, a second PCR ran for about 7 to 11 cycles. TCRdb reprocessed the 5' RACE reads with MiXCR, giving one entry per CDR3 protein. This table holds approximately 1.5 million distinct CDR3 sequences, under 55% found once. Source material: blood. The receptors were gathered from a young woman in good health.

This clonotype has more than one count but fewer than ten. V usage is TRBV10-3 and J usage is TRBJ2-5; D not resolved. Trimming removed 8 bases at V and 11 bases at J, with 21 bases between. This CDR3 is built from 13 residues. Germline CDR1 and CDR2: ENHRY and SYGVKD. This chain's CDR3 is CAIAGLLVNEQYF. CDR3 DNA sequence: TGTGCCATCGCAGGTCTATTGGTCAATGAGCAGTACTTC.

This chain uses TRBV18 with TRBJ2-5; 9 nucleotides line up with TRBD1. Germline values: CDR1 KGHSH, CDR2 LQKENI. The ends lost 3 bases at V and 4 bases at J; junction bases unmatched: 12. This CDR3 comprises 17 residues. DNA of the CDR3: TGTGCCAGCTCACCCCTCAGCCCAGGACAGGGGCGAGAGACCCAGTACTTC. Amino acids: CASSPLSPGQGRETQYF.

This clonotype was seen a handful of times. V and J are TRBV24-1 and TRBJ2-3; D is unclear. Trimming stripped 1 base from V and 5 bases from J, with 9 bases between. This CDR3 spans 14 amino acids. Germline loops: CDR1 KGHDR, CDR2 SFDVKD. CDR3 protein: CATSDLRDLDTQYF. CDR3 nucleotides: TGTGCCACCAGTGATTTAAGAGATTTAGATACGCAGTATTTT.

The rearrangement joins TRBV10-3 to TRBJ2-1, with 11 positions matching TRBD2. The CDR3 loop spans 17 amino acids. The germline gives CDR1 ENHRY, CDR2 SYGVKD. The V segment lost 6 bases and the J segment 6 bases; nucleotides outside the gene matches: 13. The CDR3 DNA follows: TGTGCCATCAGCGGGGGACTAGCGGCCTTGGGGGGCAATGAGCAGTTCTTC. This encodes CAISGGLAALGGNEQFF.

The chain uses TRBV27 and TRBJ2-5; a weak D match, TRBD1 (6 bases). The germline V and J ends were trimmed by 1 base and 5 bases, with 11 bases remaining between them. Germline assignment: CDR1 MNHEY and CDR2 SMNVEV (reference sequence). The CDR3 extends over 14 amino acids. CDR3 protein: CASSLYPQGETQYF. Written as DNA, the CDR3 is TGTGCCAGCAGTTTATATCCCCAGGGGGAGACCCAGTACTTC.

The chain recombines TRBV29-1 with TRBJ1-2, with D possibly matching TRBD1 (6 bases). V was cut by 1 base and J by 0 bases, with 9 bases left in between. The germline gives CDR1 SQVTM, CDR2 ANQGSEA. CDR3 length: 14 residues. The CDR3 is CSVEVGGPNYGYTF. The DNA for the CDR3 is TGCAGCGTTGAAGTCGGGGGCCCTAACTATGGCTACACCTTC.

This sequence joins TRBV20-1 and TRBJ2-7, with 14 bases fitting TRBD2. The J segment lost 6 bases and the V segment lost 0 bases, leaving 7 bases of the junction unmatched. The V gene's germline CDR1 is DFQATT and CDR2 SNEGSKA (reference sequence). CDR3 length equals 16 residues. CDR3 nucleotides: TGCAGTGCTAGAGATCTGGGACTAGCGGGAGTCATCGAGCAGTACTTC. This gives the protein CSARDLGLAGVIEQYF.

The V and J genes are TRBV5-1 and TRBJ2-3, with 8 nucleotides matching TRBD1. The CDR3 runs to 15 residues. V was pared by 2 bases and J by 1 base, with 3 bases of the junction left unmatched. The V gene's germline CDR1 is SGHRS and CDR2 YFSETQ. In DNA form, the CDR3 reads TGCGCCAGCAGCTTTTTGGGACAGGGCACAGATACGCAGTATTTT. It yields the protein CASSFLGQGTDTQYF.

This clonotype was found a few times. J is TRBJ1-2 and V is TRBV9; no firm D call. This CDR3 is built from 14 residues. Trimming pared 0 bases from V and 8 bases from J, leaving 14 bases between. The germline gives CDR1 SGDLS, CDR2 YYNGEE. CDR3 nucleotides: TGTGCCAGCAGCGTAGTTATTGAGGTTGGGGGCTACACCTTC. Residues: CASSVVIEVGGYTF.

The rearrangement uses TRBV12-3 or TRBV12-4 and TRBJ2-4; 7 bases are a match to TRBD1. The CDR3 sequence is 12 residues long. The junction had 4 bases not matched to a gene; V was cut back by 5 bases and J by 9 bases. The CDR3 DNA sequence: TGTGCCAGCAGTAGGTACAGGGGCATTCAGTACTTC. Protein: CASSRYRGIQYF.

The chain is built from TRBV7-2 and TRBJ2-1; 10 bases are a match to TRBD2. V lost 0 bases to trimming and J lost 11 bases; unmatched junction nucleotides: 7. CDR1 and CDR2 (germline): SGHTA, FQGNSA. The CDR3 consists of 15 residues. The CDR3 DNA reads TGTGCCAGCAGCTTAGCCGGTCTAGCGGGGGAACAGCAGTTCTTC. It translates to CASSLAGLAGEQQFF.

This clonotype came up once. At one end, the junction sequence differs from germline, possibly due to a read error. The chain joins TRBV7-9 to TRBJ2-1; maybe TRBD2 (5 bases). The germline V gene has CDR1 SEHNR and CDR2 FQNEAQ (reference sequence). This CDR3 is built from 13 residues. The CDR3 sequence: CASSVALADEQFF. CDR3 in DNA: TGTGCCAGCAGCGTAGCGCTGGCGGATGAGCAGTTCTTC.

The CDR3 bases are TGTGCCTGGAGTCTACAGGTCCCCACTGTGGGTACGCAGTATTTT. Encoded protein: CAWSLQVPTVGTQYF. V is TRBV30 and J is TRBJ2-3, with D tentatively TRBD1 (5 bases). The CDR3 is 15 amino acids. V shed 2 bases and J shed 8 bases, with 20 bases lying between them. Germline CDR1 and CDR2: GTSNPN and SVGIG (reference sequence).

The rearrangement links TRBV7-9 to TRBJ2-2; D remains ambiguous. The CDR3 totals 20 residues. Trimming stripped 2 bases from V and 0 bases from J, with 22 bases between. CDR1 SEHNR and CDR2 FQNEAQ come from the germline V gene (reference sequence). The CDR3 DNA follows: TGTGCCAGCAGCTTAATGGGCTATTTTAGCCTAGTTGCGAACACCGGGGAGCTGTTTTTT. It yields the protein CASSLMGYFSLVANTGELFF.

V usage is TRBV14 and J usage is TRBJ2-7; D ambiguous. The germline V and J ends were trimmed by 2 bases and 2 bases, with 13 bases remaining between them. This CDR3 contains 15 residues. Germline V gene lookup returns CDR1 SGHDN and CDR2 FVKESK. In nucleotides, the CDR3 is TGTGCCAGCAGCCAAACCGGCACTATAACCTACGAGCAGTACTTC. This encodes CASSQTGTITYEQYF. Combining the CDR3 with reference TRBV14 and TRBJ2-7 gives the whole variable domain EAGVTQFPSHSVIEKGQTVTLRCDPISGHDNLYWYRRVMGKEIKFLLHFVKESKQDESGMPNNRFLAERTGGTYSTLKVQPAELEDSGVYFCASSQTGTITYEQYFGPGTRLTVT.

This clonotype has a single count. V is TRBV7-2 and J is TRBJ1-3; D call uncertain. This CDR3 has 14 amino acids. The germline CDR1 and CDR2 sequences are SGHTA and FQGNSA. Trimming took off 3 bases at V and 0 bases at J, with 6 bases between the two ends. CDR3 DNA: TGTGCCAGCAGCTTGACGCACTCTGGAAACACCATATATTTT. This translates into CASSLTHSGNTIYF.

Concerning this clonotype: It is unclear where the CDR3 begins or ends on the DNA, so no DNA is shown, and the CDR3 is as TCRdb lists it. CDR3: CSVAFGAGEAFF. The gene calls are TRBV29-1 and TRBJ1-1; TRBD1, the table's D call, lacks a check against the DNA. The CDR3 is made up of 12 amino acids, end residues included. Germline loops: CDR1 SQVTM, CDR2 ANQGSEA.